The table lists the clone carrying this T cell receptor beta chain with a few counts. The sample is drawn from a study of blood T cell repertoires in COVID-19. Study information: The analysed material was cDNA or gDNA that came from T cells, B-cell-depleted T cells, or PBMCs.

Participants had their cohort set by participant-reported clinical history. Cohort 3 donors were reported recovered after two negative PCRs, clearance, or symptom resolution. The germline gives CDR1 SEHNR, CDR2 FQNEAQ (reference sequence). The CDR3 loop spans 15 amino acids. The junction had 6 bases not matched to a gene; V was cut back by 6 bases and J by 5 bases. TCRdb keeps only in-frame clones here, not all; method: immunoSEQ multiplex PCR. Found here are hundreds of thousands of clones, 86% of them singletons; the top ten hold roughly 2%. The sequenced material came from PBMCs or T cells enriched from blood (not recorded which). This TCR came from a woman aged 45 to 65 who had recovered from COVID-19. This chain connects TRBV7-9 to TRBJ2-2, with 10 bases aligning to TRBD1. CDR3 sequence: CASRRDRGLTGELFF. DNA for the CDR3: TGTGCCAGCAGACGGGACAGGGGACTTACCGGGGAGCTGTTTTTT.